A single sample is the source of the 15 T cell receptor beta chains below, sequenced in a study of T cells in Graves' hyperthyroidism and ophthalmopathy. Amplification of TCR beta CDR3 regions was performed using RNA transcripts as template. TCR CDR3 underwent first-round RT-PCR with the HTBI primer set. A single record per CDR3 protein comes from TCRdb applying MiXCR to the multiplex PCR reads. The top ten hold 11% to 15% of the sample, which has about 510,000 distinct CDR3 sequences, around 13% seen once. The sequenced sample was blood. Source of these receptors: a woman aged 40 to 50 with Graves' hyperthyroidism.

The CDR3 sequence: CASSLFLAGAGELFF. CDR3 nucleotides: TGTGCCAGCAGCTTATTCCTAGCGGGAGCCGGGGAGCTGTTTTTT. The chain is built from TRBV11-2 and TRBJ2-2; 10 positions match TRBD2. The CDR3 spans 15 residues. J was trimmed by 6 bases and V by 2 bases; bases with no gene match: 3. The germline CDR1 and CDR2 sequences are SGHAT and FQNNGV.

This clonotype turned up a few times. The chain couples TRBV3-1 to TRBJ2-2; unclear D gene. Germline CDR1 is LGHDT and CDR2 is YNNKEL (reference sequence). The CDR3 spans 15 residues. The V end was cut by 1 base, the J end by 5 bases, with 11 bases between. CDR3 DNA sequence: TGTGCCAGCAGCCAAGGGGCCGAAGGGACCGGGGAGCTGTTTTTT. The encoded protein is CASSQGAEGTGELFF.

This clonotype appeared many times. The rearrangement joins TRBV27 to TRBJ2-7; 10 bases are a match to TRBD1. The CDR3 totals 16 residues. CDR1 is MNHEY, CDR2 SMNVEV, per germline (reference sequence). With 6 bases clipped from V and 3 bases from J, the junction kept 11 bases outside the gene matches. The CDR3 sequence: CASRLQMTGGFYEQYF. The CDR3 DNA sequence: TGTGCCAGCAGGCTCCAGATGACAGGGGGCTTCTACGAGCAGTACTTC.

This clonotype appeared many times. The chain has TRBV20-1 and TRBJ1-1; D is ambiguous. The V and J ends lost 2 bases and 1 base respectively, with 8 bases between them. The CDR3 sequence is 13 residues long. Germline V gene sequence: CDR1 DFQATT, CDR2 SNEGSKA (reference sequence). The CDR3 nucleotides read TGCAGTGCTAGAAGGGTAGAGAACACTGAAGCTTTCTTT. Translated: CSARRVENTEAFF.

This chain uses TRBV5-1 with TRBJ2-5; TRBD1 aligns across 9 bases. V gave up 1 base and J gave up 5 bases; unmatched junction bases: 9. The CDR3 covers 16 residues. CDR1 is SGHRS, CDR2 YFSETQ, per germline. Written as DNA, the CDR3 is TGCGCCAGCAGCTTGTCCGGGACAGGGTATGAGGAGACCCAGTACTTC. The encoded protein is CASSLSGTGYEETQYF.

This clonotype was counted between two and nine times. The rearrangement joins TRBV20-1 to TRBJ2-7, with TRBD2 identical over 12 bases. After removal of 6 bases from V and 3 bases from J, the junction contained 3 bases not matched to a gene. This CDR3 is built from 13 residues. Germline CDR1 is DFQATT and CDR2 is SNEGSKA (reference sequence). CDR3 in DNA: TGCAGTGCGGGGACTAGCGGGTTCTACGAGCAGTACTTC. Protein product: CSAGTSGFYEQYF.

This clonotype has more than one count but fewer than ten. A much larger clonotype is one base distant, so this may be a read error. This chain joins TRBV10-3 and TRBJ1-2; D possibly corresponds to TRBD1 (5 bases). Germline CDR1 ENHRY, CDR2 SYGVKD. The CDR3 runs to 12 residues. CDR3 DNA sequence: TGTGCCATCAGTGGACAGAACTATGGCTACGCCTTC. The encoded protein is CAISGQNYGYAF.

This clonotype was recorded a few times. The chain combines TRBV28 with TRBJ2-6; D possibly corresponds to TRBD2 (6 bases). This CDR3 contains 15 residues. The V and J ends lost 3 bases and 2 bases respectively, with 8 bases between them. CDR1 and CDR2 from the germline V gene are MDHEN and SYDVKM. The CDR3 sequence: CASSFRRAGANVLTF. In nucleotides, the CDR3 is TGTGCCAGCAGTTTTAGGAGGGCTGGGGCCAACGTCCTGACTTTC.

This clonotype occurred many times. The chain joins TRBV20-1 to TRBJ2-5; 7 bases line up with TRBD2. Unmatched junction bases numbered 5, after V lost 3 bases and J lost 1 base. The CDR3 covers 14 residues. Germline V CDR1 and CDR2: DFQATT, SNEGSKA (reference sequence). CDR3 DNA: TGCAGTGCTAGGGACGGCGGGAGCCAAGAGACCCAGTACTTC. Translated: CSARDGGSQETQYF.

This clonotype was detected a few times. J is TRBJ1-1 and V is TRBV19; TRBD1 matches 8 bases. The CDR3 covers 14 residues. Germline V lookup: CDR1 LNHDA, CDR2 SQIVND (reference sequence). The trim removed 5 bases at V and 4 bases at J, leaving 6 bases unmatched. CDR3 DNA: TGTGCCAGTAGTGTAGGACAGGGTCGCACTGAAGCTTTCTTT. Its protein is CASSVGQGRTEAFF.

The chain has TRBV30 and TRBJ1-6, with D perhaps TRBD1 (6 bases). The CDR3 totals 13 residues. From germline, CDR1 is GTSNPN and CDR2 SVGIG (reference sequence). V was trimmed by 4 bases and J by 10 bases, leaving 14 bases between them. The CDR3 nucleotides read TGTGCCTGGACCCCGGTTGGGGGCTCACCCCTCCACTTT. Its protein is CAWTPVGGSPLHF.

The chain is built from TRBV6-2 or TRBV6-3 and TRBJ2-1; D possibly corresponds to TRBD2 (6 bases). The CDR3 is 16 amino acids. Germline CDR1 is MNHEY and CDR2 is SVGEGT. V dropped 6 bases and J dropped 2 bases, with 17 bases sitting between them. The CDR3 region has the DNA TGTGCCAGCAGATCAGCGGGCCAAATAACCTACAATGAGCAGTTCTTC. Encoded protein: CASRSAGQITYNEQFF.

CDR3 loop: CASSPPGRGVNEQYF. The DNA of the CDR3 is TGTGCCAGCAGCCCTCCCGGGAGGGGGGTTAACGAGCAGTACTTC. V usage is TRBV28 and J usage is TRBJ2-7; 8 bases agree with TRBD2. V lost 6 bases and J lost 5; bases outside the gene matches: 12. In germline, CDR1 is MDHEN, CDR2 SYDVKM. The CDR3 consists of 15 residues.

In this sample, this clonotype turned up a few times. This chain connects TRBV24-1 to TRBJ1-1; the D gene is possibly TRBD1 (5 bases). Germline V gene data show CDR1 as KGHDR and CDR2 as SFDVKD. V lost 8 bases, J lost 0 bases, and 9 bases lay in between. The CDR3 length is 13 residues. CDR3 loop: CATKSGMNTEAFF. The CDR3 nucleotides are TGTGCCACCAAGTCAGGGATGAACACTGAAGCTTTCTTT.

This clonotype was seen many times. The chain links TRBV13 to TRBJ1-1, with 9 bases lining up with TRBD1. Germline V CDR1 and CDR2: PRHDT, FYEKMQ (reference sequence). This CDR3 has 15 residues. With V trimmed by 6 bases and J by 6 bases, 11 bases remained unmatched. The CDR3 protein is CASRNRDRVSAEAFF. The CDR3 coding sequence is TGTGCCAGCAGGAACCGGGACAGGGTTAGCGCTGAAGCTTTCTTT.